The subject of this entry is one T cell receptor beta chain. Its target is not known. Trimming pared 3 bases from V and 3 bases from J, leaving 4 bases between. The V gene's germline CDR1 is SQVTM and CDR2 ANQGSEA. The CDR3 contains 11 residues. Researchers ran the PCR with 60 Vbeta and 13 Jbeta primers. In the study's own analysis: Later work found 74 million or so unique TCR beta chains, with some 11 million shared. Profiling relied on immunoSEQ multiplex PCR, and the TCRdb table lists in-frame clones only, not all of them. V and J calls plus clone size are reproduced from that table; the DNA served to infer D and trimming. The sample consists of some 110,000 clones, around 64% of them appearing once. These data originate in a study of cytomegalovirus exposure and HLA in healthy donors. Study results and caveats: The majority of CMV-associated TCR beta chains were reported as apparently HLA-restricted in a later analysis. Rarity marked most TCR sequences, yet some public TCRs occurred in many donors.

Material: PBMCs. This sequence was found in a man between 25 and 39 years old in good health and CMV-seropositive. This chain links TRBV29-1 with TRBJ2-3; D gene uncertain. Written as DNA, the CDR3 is TGCAGCGTTGACCTGACAGATACGCAGTATTTT. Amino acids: CSVDLTDTQYF.